The 13 T cell receptor beta chains reported below all come from one sample, sequenced in a study of blood T cell repertoires in COVID-19. The method was immunoSEQ multiplex PCR; TCRdb's version includes in-frame clones alone and lacks a portion of them. The sample carries 300,000 to 450,000 clones, around nine tenths recorded once. The sample consisted of peripheral blood. All receptors derive from a human donor in a cohort sampled during active COVID-19.

The V and J genes are TRBV7-3 and TRBJ1-2; D perhaps matches TRBD1 (5 bases). This CDR3 comprises 13 residues. V shed 3 bases and J shed 1 base, with 6 bases lying between them. CDR1 and CDR2 from the germline V gene are SGHTA and FQGTGA. CDR3 amino acids: CASSFQGNYGYTF. CDR3 DNA sequence: TGTGCCAGCAGCTTCCAGGGTAACTATGGCTACACCTTC.

The CDR3 DNA is TGCGCCAGCAGCCCTGGGACACCTTCCTACAATGAGCAGTTCTTC. This codes for CASSPGTPSYNEQFF. The chain has TRBV5-1 and TRBJ2-1, with D tentatively TRBD1 (6 bases). Trimming stripped 4 bases from V and 1 base from J, with 12 bases between. The CDR3 contains 15 residues. The V gene's germline CDR1 is SGHRS and CDR2 YFSETQ.

The rearrangement joins TRBV2 to TRBJ2-2; weak D call: TRBD1 (6 bases). Germline lookup yields CDR1 SNHLY and CDR2 FYNNEI. This CDR3 comprises 17 residues. The ends were cut back, 0 bases at V and 5 bases at J, with 16 bases in the middle. The CDR3 DNA sequence: TGTGCCAGCAGTGAAGCTTTGGGGGCAGGGGTGACCGGGGAGCTGTTTTTT. As protein: CASSEALGAGVTGELFF.

CDR3 in DNA: TGCGCCAGCAGCTTCGTAGCGGGAGTCTCAGATACGCAGTATTTT. Translating it yields CASSFVAGVSDTQYF. The chain is built from TRBV5-1 and TRBJ2-3, with TRBD2 matching over 9 bases. CDR1 is SGHRS, CDR2 YFSETQ, per germline. V dropped 2 bases and J dropped 4; count of bases not matched to a gene: 5. The CDR3 contains 15 residues.

The chain recombines TRBV19 with TRBJ2-1; D perhaps matches TRBD1 (6 bases). V shed 3 bases and J shed 5 bases, with 14 bases lying between them. This CDR3 contains 15 residues. Germline V gives CDR1 LNHDA, CDR2 SQIVND (reference sequence). DNA of the CDR3: TGTGCCAGTAGTATCAAGCACTGGACAGACAATGAGCAGTTCTTC. Translating it yields CASSIKHWTDNEQFF.

The J gene is TRBJ2-5, the V gene TRBV5-4, with a tentative D call TRBD2 (6 bases). V lost 0 bases and J lost 9, with 18 bases in between. This CDR3 has 15 residues. CDR1 and CDR2 from the germline V gene are SGHNT and YYREEE (reference sequence). In DNA, the CDR3 is TGTGCCAGCAGCTTGGGAGGACATTATACGGGGGCCCAGTACTTC. Translating gives CASSLGGHYTGAQYF.

This clone was counted a single time. The rearrangement links TRBV5-4 to TRBJ2-3; TRBD2 aligns across 8 bases. Germline CDR1 reads SGHNT; CDR2 reads YYREEE (reference sequence). The CDR3 consists of 17 residues. Trimming removed 4 bases from V and 0 bases from J; junction bases left unmatched: 10. Here the CDR3 DNA reads TGTGCCAGCAGCACCCCTACTAGCGGAATTAGCACAGATACGCAGTATTTT. It is translated as CASSTPTSGISTDTQYF.

The V and J genes are TRBV18 and TRBJ2-7, with 9 bases matching TRBD1. The CDR3 is made up of 14 amino acids. Germline CDR1 is KGHSH and CDR2 is LQKENI. Unmatched junction bases numbered 5, after V lost 4 bases and J lost 4 bases. In nucleotides, the CDR3 is TGTGCCAGCTCACTGGGGACAGGGATTTACGAGCAGTACTTC. This codes for CASSLGTGIYEQYF.

This clone appeared a few times. CDR3 DNA: TGTGCCAGCAGCCAATCACGGTCCGTAGGACAGGGGATCGAGCAGTACTTC. It translates to CASSQSRSVGQGIEQYF. V is TRBV3-1 (or the pseudogene TRBV3-2) and J is TRBJ2-7, with 9 nucleotides matching TRBD1. This CDR3 is 17 amino acids long. With 2 bases clipped from V and 6 bases from J, the junction kept 14 bases outside the gene matches. The germline V gene has CDR1 LGHDT and CDR2 YNNKEL (reference sequence).

The chain has TRBV6-2 or TRBV6-3 and TRBJ2-2; 10 nucleotides agree with TRBD2. Looked up from germline, CDR1 is MNHEY and CDR2 is SVGEGT. With V trimmed by 2 bases and J by 2 bases, 2 bases remained unmatched. The CDR3 totals 16 residues. CDR3 amino acids: CASSYLAGDNTGELFF. Here the CDR3 DNA reads TGTGCCAGCAGTTACCTAGCGGGGGATAACACCGGGGAGCTGTTTTTT.

This chain links TRBV15 with TRBJ2-1; 7 bases agree with TRBD2. CDR1 and CDR2 from the germline V gene are LNHNV and YYDKDF (reference sequence). V was clipped by 1 base and J by 13 bases; unmatched bases: 16. The CDR3 spans 16 residues. The chain's CDR3 is CATSRGVGGPRPYQFF. Here the CDR3 DNA reads TGTGCCACCAGCAGAGGGGTGGGAGGGCCTAGACCGTACCAGTTCTTC.

This chain links TRBV10-3 with TRBJ2-7; a possible D gene is TRBD2 (6 bases). The V and J ends lost 10 bases and 5 bases respectively, with 18 bases between them. CDR3 size: 13 residues. In germline, CDR1 is ENHRY, CDR2 SYGVKD. CDR3 in amino acids: CATGLGSGDEQYF. The CDR3 coding sequence is TGTGCCACGGGACTCGGGAGTGGGGACGAGCAGTACTTC.

J is TRBJ2-5 and V is TRBV20-1; no clear D. The CDR3 spans 10 residues. V was clipped by 6 bases and J by 5 bases, with 7 bases between them. CDR1 and CDR2 from the germline V gene are DFQATT and SNEGSKA (reference sequence). The CDR3 nucleotides read TGCAGTGCCGCTCGGGAGACCCAGTACTTC. Translated: CSAARETQYF.